This TCR beta chain was captured in a study of T cells in Graves' hyperthyroidism and ophthalmopathy. V was shortened by 3 bases and J by 0 bases, with 6 bases between the two germline ends. Germline lookup yields CDR1 SQVTM and CDR2 ANQGSEA. The CDR3 consists of 13 residues. This clonotype was found many times. No antigen is known for it. The TCR beta CDR3 regions underwent amplification using RNA transcripts as the source. First-round RT-PCR with HTBI primers amplified the TCR CDR3 region. TCRdb re-called the multiplex PCR reads with MiXCR, one entry per CDR3 protein. Among around 800,000 distinct CDR3 sequences listed, around 39% were seen once. Study outcomes and limitations: Model-based prediction identified ophthalmopathy a median about 7 months prior to its onset.

Disease duration under 2 months; hyperthyroidism patients were aged 18 to 65. Thyroid ultrasound, orbital computed tomography, clinical symptoms, and serum thyroxine and TRAb underpinned diagnoses. The TCR sequence derives from a young man with Graves' hyperthyroidism. Material: blood. The chain carries TRBV29-1 and TRBJ1-5; D unresolved. The DNA for the CDR3 is TGCAGCGTTGAGTGGGGTAGCAATCAGCCCCAGCATTTT. Translated: CSVEWGSNQPQHF. The complete variable domain, with remaining parts taken from reference TRBV29-1 and TRBJ1-5, reads SAVISQKPSRDICQRGTSLTIQCQVDSQVTMMFWYRQQPGQSLTLIATANQGSEATYESGFVIDKFPISRPNLTFSTLTVSNMSPEDSSIYLCSVEWGSNQPQHFGDGTRLSIL.